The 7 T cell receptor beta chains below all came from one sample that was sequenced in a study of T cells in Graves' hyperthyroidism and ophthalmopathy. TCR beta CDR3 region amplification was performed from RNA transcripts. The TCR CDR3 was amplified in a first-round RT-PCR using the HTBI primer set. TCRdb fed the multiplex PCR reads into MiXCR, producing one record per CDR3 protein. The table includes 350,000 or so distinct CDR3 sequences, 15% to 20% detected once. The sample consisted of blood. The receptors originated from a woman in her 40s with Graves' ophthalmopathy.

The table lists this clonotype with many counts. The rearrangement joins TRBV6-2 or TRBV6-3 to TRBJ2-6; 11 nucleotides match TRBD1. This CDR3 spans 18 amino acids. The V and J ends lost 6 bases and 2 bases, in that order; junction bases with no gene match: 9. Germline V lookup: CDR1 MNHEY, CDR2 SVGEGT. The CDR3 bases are TGTGCCAGCAGCCTTCGGACAGGGGGCCTACCTGGGGCCAACGTCCTGACTTTC. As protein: CASSLRTGGLPGANVLTF.

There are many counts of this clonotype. Here the CDR3 reads CASSFSLTHEQYF. The CDR3 nucleotides read TGTGCCAGCAGCTTTTCCCTGACCCACGAGCAGTACTTC. This chain links TRBV11-2 with TRBJ2-7; no clear D. V lost 3 bases to trimming and J lost 5 bases, with 11 bases between them. CDR1 and CDR2 (germline): SGHAT, FQNNGV. The CDR3 has 13 residues.

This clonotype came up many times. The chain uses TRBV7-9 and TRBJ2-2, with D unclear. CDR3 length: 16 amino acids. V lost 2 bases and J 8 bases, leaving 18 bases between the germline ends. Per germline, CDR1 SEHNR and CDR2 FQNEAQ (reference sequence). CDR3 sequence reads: CASSLRSSALPGELFF. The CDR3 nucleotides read TGTGCCAGCAGCTTACGTTCCTCGGCCCTTCCGGGGGAGCTGTTTTTT. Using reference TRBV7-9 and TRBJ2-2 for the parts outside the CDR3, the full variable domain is DTGVSQNPRHKITKRGQNVTFRCDPISEHNRLYWYRQTLGQGPEFLTYFQNEAQLEKSRLLSDRFSAERPKGSFSTLEIQRTEQGDSAMYLCASSLRSSALPGELFFGEGSRLTVL.

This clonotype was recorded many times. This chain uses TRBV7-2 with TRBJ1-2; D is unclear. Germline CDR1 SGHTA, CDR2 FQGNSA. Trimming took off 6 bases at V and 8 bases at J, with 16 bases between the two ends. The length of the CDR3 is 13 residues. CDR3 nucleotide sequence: TGTGCCAGCAGACCTACCCCCGGGGTGGGCTACACCTTC. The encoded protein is CASRPTPGVGYTF. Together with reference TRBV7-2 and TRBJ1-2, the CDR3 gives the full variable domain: GAGVSQSPSNKVTEKGKDVELRCDPISGHTALYWYRQSLGQGLEFLIYFQGNSAPDKSGLPSDRFSAERTGGSVSTLTIQRTQQEDSAVYLCASRPTPGVGYTFGSGTRLTVV.

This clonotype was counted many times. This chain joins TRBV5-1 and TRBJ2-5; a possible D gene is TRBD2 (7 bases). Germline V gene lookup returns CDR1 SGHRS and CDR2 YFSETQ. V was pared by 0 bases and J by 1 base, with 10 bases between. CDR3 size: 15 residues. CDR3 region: CASSLEGGAQETQYF. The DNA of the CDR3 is TGCGCCAGCAGCTTGGAAGGGGGGGCCCAAGAGACCCAGTACTTC.

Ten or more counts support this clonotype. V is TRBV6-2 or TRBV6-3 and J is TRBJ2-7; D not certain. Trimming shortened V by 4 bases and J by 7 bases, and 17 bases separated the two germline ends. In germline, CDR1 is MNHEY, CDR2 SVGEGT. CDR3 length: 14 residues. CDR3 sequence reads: CASSWVIPESEQYF. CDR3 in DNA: TGTGCCAGCAGTTGGGTCATACCCGAGAGTGAGCAGTACTTC.

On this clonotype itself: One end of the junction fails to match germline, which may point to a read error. CDR3 sequence: CASSLYGTIQETQCF. CDR3 nucleotide sequence: TGTGCCAGCAGTTTGTACGGGACTATCCAAGAGACCCAGTGCTTC. The chain recombines TRBV28 with TRBJ2-5; 7 bases fit TRBD2. Per germline, CDR1 MDHEN and CDR2 SYDVKM. The CDR3 extends over 15 amino acids.